This T cell receptor (beta chain) was sequenced during a study of OX40 agonist ivuxolimab in advanced cancers. For the study at large: Eligibility admitted prior anti-PD-1, anti-PD-L1 or anti-CTLA-4 therapy; 35% to 40% had some.

Germline V gene data show CDR1 as SGHDT and CDR2 as YYEEEE. Trimming took 3 bases from V and 7 from J, leaving 16 bases between them. This CDR3 is built from 14 residues. TCRdb keeps only in-frame clones here, not all; method: immunoSEQ multiplex PCR. The sample records 40,000 or so clones, 80% being singletons. The receptor comes from an adult with an advanced solid tumor such as melanoma, head and neck, liver or kidney cancer. The genes are TRBV5-6 and TRBJ1-2; D perhaps matches TRBD1 (6 bases). The material sequenced was CD4+ or CD8+ T cells sorted from blood, taken in a trial of the OX40 agonist ivuxolimab. CDR3 DNA sequence: TGTGCCAGCAGCTGGGACCGGGGGGCTGGTGGCTACACCTTC. The encoded protein is CASSWDRGAGGYTF.